A single sample gave rise to the 29 T cell receptor beta chains below, sequenced in a study of OX40 agonist ivuxolimab in advanced cancers. Here immunoSEQ multiplex PCR was the method, and the copy in TCRdb shows in-frame clones only, minus some. Of about 61,000 clones listed, around 82% are singletons. Sequencing was performed on CD4+ or CD8+ T cells sorted from blood, taken in a trial of the OX40 agonist ivuxolimab. These receptors all stem from an adult with an advanced solid tumor such as melanoma, head and neck, liver or kidney cancer.

The chain carries TRBV30 and TRBJ1-1; the D is unclear. Germline loops: CDR1 GTSNPN, CDR2 SVGIG (reference sequence). This CDR3 is 13 amino acids long. The germline V and J ends were trimmed by 2 bases and 7 bases, with 14 bases remaining between them. The CDR3: CAWSRVLAHEAFF. DNA of the CDR3: TGTGCCTGGAGTCGGGTTTTGGCCCATGAAGCTTTCTTT.

The chain recombines TRBV27 with TRBJ2-7; possible D gene TRBD2, 5 bases. The germline CDR1 and CDR2 sequences are MNHEY and SMNVEV (reference sequence). The CDR3 has 16 amino acids. Trimming cost V 4 bases and J 0 bases, with 16 bases left between them. Here the CDR3 DNA reads TGTGCCAGCAGTTCCTCGGACTCTCCCTCCTCCTACGAGCAGTACTTC. It translates to CASSSSDSPSSYEQYF.

The rearrangement joins TRBV7-8 to TRBJ2-5; D perhaps matches TRBD2 (5 bases). Trimming pared 3 bases from V and 2 bases from J, leaving 25 bases between. CDR1 is SGHVS, CDR2 FQNEAQ, per germline. This CDR3 spans 19 amino acids. The CDR3 is CASSFERYRQKYPQETQYF. CDR3 in DNA: TGTGCCAGCAGCTTCGAGCGGTATCGGCAGAAGTACCCTCAAGAGACCCAGTACTTC.

The V gene is TRBV14, the J gene TRBJ1-3; D possibly corresponds to TRBD1 (5 bases). Between the trimmed V and J ends, which lost 5 bases and 0 bases, there was a span of 23 bases. This CDR3 region has 19 residues. The germline CDR1 and CDR2 sequences are SGHDN and FVKESK. The CDR3 region is CASSRYLLRQPPSGNTIYF. CDR3 nucleotides: TGTGCCAGCAGCAGATACCTACTTCGACAGCCACCCTCTGGAAACACCATATATTTT. Full variable domain (outside the CDR3, taken from reference TRBV14 and TRBJ1-3): EAGVTQFPSHSVIEKGQTVTLRCDPISGHDNLYWYRRVMGKEIKFLLHFVKESKQDESGMPNNRFLAERTGGTYSTLKVQPAELEDSGVYFCASSRYLLRQPPSGNTIYFGEGSWLTVV.

This sequence joins TRBV21-1 and TRBJ1-2. TRBV21-1 is reported as a pseudogene. This CDR3 has 15 residues. CDR3 nucleotides: TGTGCCAGCAGCCCCCGAAGTACCGCAGGGAGAGGCTACACCTTC. It encodes CASSPRSTAGRGYTF.

J is TRBJ1-1 and V is TRBV4-1; D gene unclear. Germline V gene lookup returns CDR1 MGHRA and CDR2 YSYEKL. V lost 5 bases to trimming and J lost 7 bases, with 14 bases between them. This CDR3 spans 13 amino acids. The CDR3 bases are TGCGCCAGCAGCTCACCCCTAGGCTTTGAAGCTTTCTTT. As protein: CASSSPLGFEAFF.

This sequence joins TRBV2 and TRBJ2-1; 8 bases align to TRBD2. Germline trimming cut 7 bases from V and 16 bases from J; bases unmatched to any gene: 15. The germline V gene has CDR1 SNHLY and CDR2 FYNNEI. The CDR3 has 13 residues. The CDR3 nucleotides are TGTGCCAGCAAATTAGTCCGGGAGGGCCTTCTTTTCTTC. Its translation: CASKLVREGLLFF. Full variable domain (missing parts from reference TRBV2 and TRBJ2-1): EPEVTQTPSHQVTQMGQEVILRCVPISNHLYFYWYRQILGQKVEFLVSFYNNEISEKSEIFDDQFSVERPDGSNFTLKIRSTKLEDSAMYFCASKLVREGLLFFGPGTRLTVL.

This clone qualifies as medium-sized. The genes are TRBV5-1 and TRBJ2-7; 7 nucleotides match TRBD1. CDR3 length equals 16 residues. Germline V gene data show CDR1 as SGHRS and CDR2 as YFSETQ. The J segment lost 2 bases and the V segment lost 0 bases, leaving 8 bases of the junction unmatched. The CDR3 is CASSLAVGTDAYEQYF. CDR3 in DNA: TGCGCCAGCAGCTTGGCCGTGGGGACAGATGCCTACGAGCAGTACTTC.

The genes are TRBV18 and TRBJ2-7; possibly TRBD1 for D (6 bases). The CDR3 totals 15 residues. V was cut by 8 bases and J by 5 bases, with 22 bases left in between. CDR1 KGHSH and CDR2 LQKENI come from the germline V gene. CDR3 DNA: TGTGCCAGCAGACGGAGCGGACAGTCTGTCGACGAGCAGTACTTC. This codes for CASRRSGQSVDEQYF. The complete variable domain, with remaining parts taken from reference TRBV18 and TRBJ2-7, reads NAGVMQNPRHLVRRRGQEARLRCSPMKGHSHVYWYRQLPEEGLKFMVYLQKENIIDESGMPKERFSAEFPKEGPSILRIQQVVRGDSAAYFCASRRSGQSVDEQYFGPGTRLTVT.

The chain recombines TRBV6-1 with TRBJ1-2; D gene ambiguous. Germline V gene lookup returns CDR1 MNHNS and CDR2 SASEGT. This CDR3 has 13 amino acids. Trimming took 6 bases from V and 2 from J, leaving 10 bases between them. The CDR3 bases are TGTGCCAGCAGGGAGGCACAGAACTATGGCTACACCTTC. This encodes CASREAQNYGYTF.

The J gene is TRBJ2-3, the V gene TRBV19; the D is unclear. CDR1 and CDR2 (germline): LNHDA, SQIVND (reference sequence). The CDR3 is 11 amino acids. The V end was cut by 3 bases, the J end by 4 bases, with 2 bases between. CDR3 DNA sequence: TGTGCCAGTAGTATTTCAGATACGCAGTATTTT. Protein: CASSISDTQYF.

The V gene is TRBV20-1, the J gene TRBJ1-1; TRBD1 aligns across 7 bases. The germline CDR1 and CDR2 sequences are DFQATT and SNEGSKA (reference sequence). The CDR3 covers 11 residues. Germline trimming cut 7 bases from V and 7 bases from J; bases unmatched to any gene: 6. The CDR3, as DNA: TGCAGTGGAGACAGGGATCTTGAAGCTTTCTTT. Translated: CSGDRDLEAFF.

CDR3 sequence (DNA): TGTGCCTGGAGTAGAGAGGGCGGGCAGCCCCAGCATTTT. Its translation is CAWSREGGQPQHF. The chain links TRBV30 to TRBJ1-5; D unresolved. CDR3 size: 13 residues. Deletions cut 2 bases from V and 7 bases from J, with 12 bases between. Germline CDR1 GTSNPN, CDR2 SVGIG (reference sequence).

Comment on this clone: The germline gene is not matched at one end of the junction; a read error may be the cause. This chain uses TRBV5-1 with TRBJ2-7; 11 bases fit TRBD2. The CDR3 has 14 amino acids. CDR1 and CDR2 from the germline V gene are SGHRS and YFSETQ. The CDR3 spells CASSSPPTSGSLHF. The CDR3 DNA reads TGCGCCAGCAGCTCCCCACCAACTAGCGGGAGTTTGCACTTC. The full variable domain, its missing parts supplied by reference TRBV5-1 and TRBJ2-7, is KAGVTQTPRYLIKTRGQQVTLSCSPISGHRSVSWYQQTPGQGLQFLFEYFSETQRNKGNFPGRFSGRQFSNSRSEMNVSTLELGDSALYLCASSSPPTSGSLHFGPGTRLTVT.

This clone was seen just once. The V call is TRBV4-2, the J call TRBJ2-5; 8 bases agree with TRBD1. CDR1 LGHNA and CDR2 YNFKEQ come from the germline V gene. Trimming cost V 1 base and J 3 bases; bases outside gene matches: 13. CDR3 length: 18 amino acids. The CDR3 DNA sequence: TGTGCCAGCAGCCAAGGGACAGGGTTTGGGGAAACGAAAGAGACCCAGTACTTC. Translating gives CASSQGTGFGETKETQYF.

This chain links TRBV9 with TRBJ2-1; D possibly corresponds to TRBD1 (6 bases). The CDR3 consists of 14 residues. V lost 0 bases and J 2 bases, leaving 6 bases between the germline ends. The germline gives CDR1 SGDLS, CDR2 YYNGEE. The CDR3 bases are TGTGCCAGCAGCGTAGAGGGGGCCTACAATGAGCAGTTCTTC. Its translation: CASSVEGAYNEQFF.

CDR3 in amino acids: CASSFRTGGNSPPYNEQFF. The CDR3 coding sequence is TGTGCCAGCAGCTTTAGGACAGGGGGCAACAGCCCACCCTACAATGAGCAGTTCTTC. This chain joins TRBV7-4 and TRBJ2-1, with TRBD1 matching over 11 bases. Germline-derived CDR1 and CDR2 are SGHVT and SQSDAQ. V was pared by 3 bases and J by 2 bases, with 12 bases of the junction left unmatched. The CDR3 runs to 19 residues.

V is TRBV6-6 and J is TRBJ2-1, with 7 nucleotides matching TRBD2. CDR1 is MNHNY, CDR2 SVGAGI, per germline (reference sequence). This CDR3 is built from 16 residues. V dropped 0 bases and J dropped 3; count of bases not matched to a gene: 5. CDR3 region: CASSYSSGGGYNEQFF. The CDR3 DNA reads TGTGCCAGCAGTTACTCGTCGGGAGGAGGCTACAATGAGCAGTTCTTC.

This clone was counted only a few times. J is TRBJ2-3 and V is TRBV7-9; 14 nucleotides align to TRBD2. The CDR3 runs 15 residues. The germline V gene has CDR1 SEHNR and CDR2 FQNEAQ (reference sequence). Losses at the gene ends were 5 bases for V and 10 bases for J; bases not matched to a gene: 8. The CDR3 DNA reads as TGTGCCAGCAGCCGCGGGACTAGCGGGAGTCAGTCGCAGTATTTT. This encodes CASSRGTSGSQSQYF. Supplemented by reference TRBV7-9 and TRBJ2-3, the full variable domain reads DTGVSQNPRHKITKRGQNVTFRCDPISEHNRLYWYRQTLGQGPEFLTYFQNEAQLEKSRLLSDRFSAERPKGSFSTLEIQRTEQGDSAMYLCASSRGTSGSQSQYFGPGTRLTVL.

The chain recombines TRBV28 with TRBJ1-4; 7 bases are a match to TRBD1. The ends lost 6 bases at V and 5 bases at J; junction bases unmatched: 15. CDR1 is MDHEN and CDR2 is SYDVKM in the germline V gene. CDR3 size: 17 residues. The CDR3 protein is CASSLMPRQGLNEKLFF. The CDR3 region has the DNA TGTGCCAGCAGCCTTATGCCCCGACAGGGCCTCAATGAAAAACTGTTTTTT.

The sample holds a few counts of this clone. CDR3 DNA: TGTGCCAGTAGTCTTAAGTTGACTAGCGGGCTCAGCTCCTACGAGCAGTACTTC. This translates into CASSLKLTSGLSSYEQYF. The chain joins TRBV19 to TRBJ2-7, with 10 bases matching TRBD2. This CDR3 comprises 18 residues. Germline lookup yields CDR1 LNHDA and CDR2 SQIVND (reference sequence). The J segment lost 0 bases and the V segment lost 5 bases, leaving 13 bases of the junction unmatched. Complete variable domain (other parts from reference TRBV19 and TRBJ2-7): DGGITQSPKYLFRKEGQNVTLSCEQNLNHDAMYWYRQDPGQGLRLIYYSQIVNDFQKGDIAEGYSVSREKKESFPLTVTSAQKNPTAFYLCASSLKLTSGLSSYEQYFGPGTRLTVT.

The chain uses TRBV28 and TRBJ1-2; D possibly corresponds to TRBD1 (6 bases). Germline CDR1 and CDR2: MDHEN and SYDVKM. CDR3 length: 13 amino acids. The V gene lost 6 bases and the J gene lost 8 bases, with 16 bases spanning the gap. This chain's CDR3 is CASRYGGREGYTF. The DNA of the CDR3 is TGTGCCAGCAGGTACGGGGGGCGCGAAGGCTACACCTTC.

This clone was counted only a few times. The chain has TRBV10-3 and TRBJ1-3, with TRBD1 matching 9 bases. Germline assignment: CDR1 ENHRY and CDR2 SYGVKD. CDR3 length: 21 residues. V lost 4 bases and J lost 4; bases outside the gene matches: 23. CDR3 DNA sequence: TGTGCCATCAGTGCCCTAGCGACAGGGGGAAAGAGAAGGGGGCCCGGAAACACCATATATTTT. This gives the protein CAISALATGGKRRGPGNTIYF.

About this clone: A read error may account for a junction end that differs from germline. This sequence joins TRBV19 and TRBJ2-7; the D gene could be TRBD1 or TRBD2 (6 bases each). Germline CDR1 and CDR2: LNHDA and SQIVND (reference sequence). The CDR3 covers 15 residues. CDR3 in amino acids: CASSKSQRRGYEQCF. The DNA for the CDR3 is TGTGCCAGTAGTAAGAGCCAGCGGAGGGGGTACGAGCAGTGCTTC. The full variable domain, in which reference TRBV19 and TRBJ2-7 provide the parts outside the CDR3, is DGGITQSPKYLFRKEGQNVTLSCEQNLNHDAMYWYRQDPGQGLRLIYYSQIVNDFQKGDIAEGYSVSREKKESFPLTVTSAQKNPTAFYLCASSKSQRRGYEQCFGPGTRLTVT.

Only one count was recorded for this clone. The rearrangement uses TRBV10-2 and TRBJ2-3, with D tentatively TRBD2 (5 bases). The length of the CDR3 is 13 residues. Germline V gene sequence: CDR1 WSHSY, CDR2 SAAADI. Trimming cost V 5 bases and J 1 base, with 7 bases left between them. The CDR3 sequence is CASSLARTDTQYF. In DNA form, the CDR3 reads TGCGCCAGCAGTCTAGCCCGCACAGATACGCAGTATTTT.

The rearrangement joins TRBV11-3 to TRBJ2-5; no firm D call. V lost 5 bases to trimming and J lost 4 bases, with 14 bases between them. The CDR3 covers 14 residues. Germline CDR1 reads SGHNT; CDR2 reads YENEEA. The CDR3 DNA follows: TGTGCCAGCAGCCTCGGACGATCGACAGAGACCCAGTACTTC. It is translated as CASSLGRSTETQYF.

The chain links TRBV13 to TRBJ2-5; 12 bases fit TRBD1. The CDR3 contains 15 residues. The germline gives CDR1 PRHDT, CDR2 FYEKMQ (reference sequence). After removal of 2 bases from V and 7 bases from J, the junction contained 5 bases not matched to a gene. The CDR3 protein is CASSLRDRGRVTQYF. CDR3 coding DNA: TGTGCCAGCAGCTTACGGGACAGGGGGCGAGTGACCCAGTACTTC.

This chain connects TRBV5-1 to TRBJ2-2; 7 bases agree with TRBD2. The CDR3 runs to 16 residues. The germline gives CDR1 SGHRS, CDR2 YFSETQ. J was trimmed by 3 bases and V by 1 base; bases with no gene match: 6. The CDR3 nucleotides are TGCGCCAGCAGCTTGTTTCAGGGAGGGGACACCGGGGAGCTGTTTTTT. Residues: CASSLFQGGDTGELFF.

CDR3 in amino acids: CASSLQGGQPQHF. CDR3 sequence (DNA): TGTGCCAGCAGCTTACAGGGGGGTCAGCCCCAGCATTTT. J is TRBJ1-5 and V is TRBV7-9; 7 bases map to TRBD1. The germline V gene encodes CDR1 SEHNR and CDR2 FQNEAQ (reference sequence). V shed 2 bases and J 6 bases; nucleotides not matched to a gene: 1. This CDR3 spans 13 amino acids.